The clone carrying this T cell receptor (beta chain) was seen only once. Recruits, aged roughly 18 to 90 years, lived in 20 to 30 US areas. Methods used by the authors: Reference gene primer amplification gave estimated nucleated cell counts. Clones were sequenced by immunoSEQ multiplex PCR, and TCRdb holds only the in-frame ones, with some missing. V and J calls and clone size follow that table, whereas D and trimming were derived from the DNA. The sample shows roughly 190,000 clones, 70% to 90% of them seen only once. The CDR3 consists of 17 residues. The germline CDR1 and CDR2 sequences are SGDLS and YYNGEE. V lost 4 bases to trimming and J lost 7 bases; unmatched junction nucleotides: 15. The sample is drawn from a study of blood T cell repertoires in COVID-19. The wider study: T cells, B-cell-depleted T cells, or PBMCs provided the cDNA or gDNA that served as material.

This rearrangement joins TRBV9 to TRBJ1-2; the match to TRBD1 covers 11 bases. This sequence was found in a woman in her forties in a cohort exposed to, infected with or recovered from COVID-19 (not recorded which). The sequencing input was PBMCs or T cells enriched from blood (not recorded which). CDR3 DNA: TGTGCCAGCAGCCATTCCACTGCGGACAGGGGGCAGAGTGGCTACACCTTC. Protein: CASSHSTADRGQSGYTF.